Below, one T cell receptor (beta chain) is given with its context. This CDR3 contains 14 residues. Germline CDR1 and CDR2: MNHEY and SVGAGI. With 4 bases removed from V and 6 bases from J, the gap between germline ends came to 12 bases. This record belongs to a study of T cell changes during pregnancy in multiple sclerosis. Libraries were prepared by immunoSEQ multiplex PCR; TCRdb keeps only in-frame clonotypes and omits some of them. The table shows 45,000 to 55,000 clones, with around 90% occurring only once. This material consisted of peripheral blood, taken in the first trimester of pregnancy. This TCR was sampled from a female donor with multiple sclerosis, enrolled in a pregnancy study. V gene TRBV6-5 combines with J gene TRBJ1-4; D perhaps matches TRBD1 (5 bases). The CDR3 region has the DNA TGTGCCAGCAGTTCGGGAGGGGAGGATGAAAAACTGTTTTTT. This translates into CASSSGGEDEKLFF.